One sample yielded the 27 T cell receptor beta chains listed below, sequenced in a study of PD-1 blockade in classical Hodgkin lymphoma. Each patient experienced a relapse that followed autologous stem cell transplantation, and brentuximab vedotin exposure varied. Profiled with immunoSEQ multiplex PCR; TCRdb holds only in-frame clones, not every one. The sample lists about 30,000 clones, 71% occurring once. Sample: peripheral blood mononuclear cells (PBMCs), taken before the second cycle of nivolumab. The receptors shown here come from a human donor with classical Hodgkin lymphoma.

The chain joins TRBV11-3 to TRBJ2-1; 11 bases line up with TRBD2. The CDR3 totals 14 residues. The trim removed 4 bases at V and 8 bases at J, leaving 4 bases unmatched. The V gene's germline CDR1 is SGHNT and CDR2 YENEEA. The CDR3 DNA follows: TGTGCCAGCAGCTCTCTAGCGGGGGGCGATGAGCAGTTCTTC. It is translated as CASSSLAGGDEQFF.

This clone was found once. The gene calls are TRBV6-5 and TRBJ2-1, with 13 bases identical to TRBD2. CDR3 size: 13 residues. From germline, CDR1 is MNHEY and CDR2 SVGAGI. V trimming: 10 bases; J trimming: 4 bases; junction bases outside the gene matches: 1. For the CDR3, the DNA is TGTGCCACACTAGCGGGGGGGTACAATGAGCAGTTCTTC. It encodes CATLAGGYNEQFF.

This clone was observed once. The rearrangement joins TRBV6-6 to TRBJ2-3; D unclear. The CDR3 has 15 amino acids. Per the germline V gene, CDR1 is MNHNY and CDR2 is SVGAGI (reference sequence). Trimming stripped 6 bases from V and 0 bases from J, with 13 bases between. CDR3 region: CASRTGLPSTDTQYF. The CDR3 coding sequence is TGTGCCAGCAGAACTGGTCTTCCTAGCACAGATACGCAGTATTTT.

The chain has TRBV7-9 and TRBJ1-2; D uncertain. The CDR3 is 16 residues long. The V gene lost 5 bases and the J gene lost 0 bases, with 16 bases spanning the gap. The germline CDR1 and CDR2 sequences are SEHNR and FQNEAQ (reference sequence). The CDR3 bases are TGTGCCAGCAGCCCTCGAGGGCAGCACCCTAACTATGGCTACACCTTC. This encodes CASSPRGQHPNYGYTF.

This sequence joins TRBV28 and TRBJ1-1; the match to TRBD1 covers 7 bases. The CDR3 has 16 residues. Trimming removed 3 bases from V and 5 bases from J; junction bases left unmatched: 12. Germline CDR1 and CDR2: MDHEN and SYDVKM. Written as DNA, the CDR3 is TGTGCCAGCAGTTTGGCCGGGACAGCGGGTAGAACTGAAGCTTTCTTT. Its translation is CASSLAGTAGRTEAFF.

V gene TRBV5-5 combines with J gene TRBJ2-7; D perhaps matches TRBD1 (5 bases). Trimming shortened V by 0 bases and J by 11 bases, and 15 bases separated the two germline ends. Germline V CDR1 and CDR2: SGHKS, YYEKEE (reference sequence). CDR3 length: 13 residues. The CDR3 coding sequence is TGTGCCAGCAGCTTGGAATCAGGGAAAGAGGAGTACTTC. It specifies CASSLESGKEEYF. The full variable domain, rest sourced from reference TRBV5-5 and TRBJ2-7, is DAGVTQSPTHLIKTRGQQVTLRCSPISGHKSVSWYQQVLGQGPQFIFQYYEKEERGRGNFPDRFSARQFPNYSSELNVNALLLGDSALYLCASSLESGKEEYFGPGTRLTVT.

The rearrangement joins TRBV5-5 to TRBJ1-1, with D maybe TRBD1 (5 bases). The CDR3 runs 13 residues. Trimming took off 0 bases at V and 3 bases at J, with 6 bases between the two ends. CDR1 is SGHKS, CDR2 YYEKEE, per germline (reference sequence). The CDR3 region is CASSLVGDTEAFF. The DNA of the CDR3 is TGTGCCAGCAGCTTGGTGGGGGACACTGAAGCTTTCTTT.

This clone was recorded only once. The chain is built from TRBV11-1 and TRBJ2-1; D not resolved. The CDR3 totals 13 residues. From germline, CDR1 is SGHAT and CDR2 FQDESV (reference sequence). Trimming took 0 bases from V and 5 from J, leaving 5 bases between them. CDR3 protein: CASSLALNNEQFF. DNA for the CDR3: TGTGCCAGCAGCTTAGCGCTAAACAATGAGCAGTTCTTC. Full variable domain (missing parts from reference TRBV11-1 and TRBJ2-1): EAEVAQSPRYKITEKSQAVAFWCDPISGHATLYWYRQILGQGPELLVQFQDESVVDDSQLPKDRFSAERLKGVDSTLKIQPAELGDSAMYLCASSLALNNEQFFGPGTRLTVL.

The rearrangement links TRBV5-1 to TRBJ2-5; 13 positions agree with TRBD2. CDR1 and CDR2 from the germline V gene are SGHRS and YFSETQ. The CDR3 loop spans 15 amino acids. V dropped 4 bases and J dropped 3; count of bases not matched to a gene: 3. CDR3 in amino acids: CASSATSGGKETQYF. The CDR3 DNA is TGCGCCAGCAGCGCGACTAGCGGGGGGAAAGAGACCCAGTACTTC.

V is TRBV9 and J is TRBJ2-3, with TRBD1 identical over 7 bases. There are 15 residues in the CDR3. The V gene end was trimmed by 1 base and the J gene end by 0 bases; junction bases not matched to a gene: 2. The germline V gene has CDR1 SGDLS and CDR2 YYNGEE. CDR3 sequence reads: CASSVRDRSTDTQYF. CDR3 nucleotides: TGTGCCAGCAGCGTAAGGGACAGAAGCACAGATACGCAGTATTTT.

Written as DNA, the CDR3 is TGTGCCAGCAGTCACCAGGGGAGCAATCAGCCCCAGCATTTT. Protein product: CASSHQGSNQPQHF. The chain carries TRBV6-6 and TRBJ1-5, with D tentatively TRBD1 (6 bases). Germline CDR1 is MNHNY and CDR2 is SVGAGI (reference sequence). V lost 5 bases and J 1 base, leaving 9 bases between the germline ends. The CDR3 is 14 residues long.

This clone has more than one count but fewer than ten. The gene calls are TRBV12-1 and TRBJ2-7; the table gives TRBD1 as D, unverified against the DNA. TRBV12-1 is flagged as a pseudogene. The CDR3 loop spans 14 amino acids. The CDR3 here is CASSPPGHQHEQYF. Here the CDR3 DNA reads TGTGCCAGCAGCCCCCCTGGACATCAACACGAGCAGTACTTC.

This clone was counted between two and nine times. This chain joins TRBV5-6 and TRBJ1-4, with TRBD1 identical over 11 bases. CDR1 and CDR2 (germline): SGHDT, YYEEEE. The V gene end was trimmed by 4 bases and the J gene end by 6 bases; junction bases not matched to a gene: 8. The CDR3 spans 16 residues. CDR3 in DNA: TGTGCCAGCAGCCTCGGACAGGGGGCATTCGATGAAAAACTGTTTTTT. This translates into CASSLGQGAFDEKLFF.

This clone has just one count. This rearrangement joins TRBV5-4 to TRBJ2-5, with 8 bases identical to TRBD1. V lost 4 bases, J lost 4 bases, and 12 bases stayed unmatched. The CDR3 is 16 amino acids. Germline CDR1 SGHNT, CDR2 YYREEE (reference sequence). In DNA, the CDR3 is TGTGCCAGCAGCCGGGAAATGGACAGGGTGGGAGAGACCCAGTACTTC. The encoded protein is CASSREMDRVGETQYF.

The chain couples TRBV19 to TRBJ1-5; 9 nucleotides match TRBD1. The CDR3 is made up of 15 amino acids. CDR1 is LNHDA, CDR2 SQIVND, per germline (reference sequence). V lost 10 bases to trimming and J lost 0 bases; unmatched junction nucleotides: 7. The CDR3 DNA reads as TGTGCCACCGGGGGACAGGGCCGTAGCAATCAGCCCCAGCATTTT. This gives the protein CATGGQGRSNQPQHF. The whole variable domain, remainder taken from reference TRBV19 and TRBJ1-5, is DGGITQSPKYLFRKEGQNVTLSCEQNLNHDAMYWYRQDPGQGLRLIYYSQIVNDFQKGDIAEGYSVSREKKESFPLTVTSAQKNPTAFYLCATGGQGRSNQPQHFGDGTRLSIL.

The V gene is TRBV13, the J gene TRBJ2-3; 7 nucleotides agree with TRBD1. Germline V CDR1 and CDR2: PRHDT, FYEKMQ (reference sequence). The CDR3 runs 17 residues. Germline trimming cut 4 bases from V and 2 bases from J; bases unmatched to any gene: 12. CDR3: CASSSTRTGQNTDTQYF. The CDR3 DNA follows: TGTGCCAGCAGCTCTACCAGGACAGGCCAAAACACAGATACGCAGTATTTT.

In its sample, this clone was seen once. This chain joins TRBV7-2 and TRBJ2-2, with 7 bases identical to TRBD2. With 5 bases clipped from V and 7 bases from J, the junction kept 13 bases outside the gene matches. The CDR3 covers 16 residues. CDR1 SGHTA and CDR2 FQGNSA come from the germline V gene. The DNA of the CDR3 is TGTGCCAGCAGCCCTCAGAGGTGGGGGGAGGGCGGGGAGCTGTTTTTT. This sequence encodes CASSPQRWGEGGELFF.

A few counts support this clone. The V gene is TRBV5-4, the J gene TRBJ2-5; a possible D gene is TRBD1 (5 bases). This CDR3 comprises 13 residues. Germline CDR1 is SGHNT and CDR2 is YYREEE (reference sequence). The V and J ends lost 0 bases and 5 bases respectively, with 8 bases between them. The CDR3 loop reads CASSLVGVETQYF. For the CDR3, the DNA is TGTGCCAGCAGCTTGGTAGGGGTGGAGACCCAGTACTTC.

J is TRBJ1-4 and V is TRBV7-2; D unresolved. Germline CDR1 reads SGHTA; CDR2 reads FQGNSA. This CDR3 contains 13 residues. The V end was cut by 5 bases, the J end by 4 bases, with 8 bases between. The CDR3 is CASSPQFNEKLFF. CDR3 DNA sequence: TGTGCCAGCAGCCCGCAGTTTAATGAAAAACTGTTTTTT.

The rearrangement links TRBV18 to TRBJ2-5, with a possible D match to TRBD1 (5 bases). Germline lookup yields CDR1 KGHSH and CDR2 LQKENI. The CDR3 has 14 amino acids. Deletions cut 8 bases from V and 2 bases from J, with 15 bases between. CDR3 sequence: CASHRDSEQETQYF. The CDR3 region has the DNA TGTGCCAGCCACCGCGACAGTGAACAAGAGACCCAGTACTTC.

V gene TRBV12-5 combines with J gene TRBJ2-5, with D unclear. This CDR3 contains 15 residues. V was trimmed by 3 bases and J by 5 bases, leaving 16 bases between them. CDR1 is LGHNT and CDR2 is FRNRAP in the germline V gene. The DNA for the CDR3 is TGTGCTAGTGGTTTAGATCTGTCGCGGCCTGAGACCCAGTACTTC. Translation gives CASGLDLSRPETQYF.

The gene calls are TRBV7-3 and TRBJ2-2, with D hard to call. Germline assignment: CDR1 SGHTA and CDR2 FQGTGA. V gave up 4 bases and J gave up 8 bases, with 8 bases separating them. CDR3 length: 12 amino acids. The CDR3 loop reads CASSYSRGELFF. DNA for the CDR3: TGTGCCAGCAGCTACTCACGGGGGGAGCTGTTTTTT.

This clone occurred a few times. The CDR3 here is CASSTGQGWEQFF. CDR3 DNA sequence: TGTGCCAGCAGTACGGGACAGGGTTGGGAGCAGTTCTTC. The chain has TRBV27 and TRBJ2-1; 9 bases align to TRBD1. Germline CDR1 is MNHEY and CDR2 is SMNVEV (reference sequence). Trimming took 5 bases from V and 10 from J; bases not matched to a gene: 6. The CDR3 runs 13 residues.

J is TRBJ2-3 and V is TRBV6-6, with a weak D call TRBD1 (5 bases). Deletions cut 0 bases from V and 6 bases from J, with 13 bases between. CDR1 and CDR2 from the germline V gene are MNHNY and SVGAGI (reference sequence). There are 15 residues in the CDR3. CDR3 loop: CASSYSAGIGDTQYF. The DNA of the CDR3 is TGTGCCAGCAGTTACTCGGCAGGGATAGGCGATACGCAGTATTTT.

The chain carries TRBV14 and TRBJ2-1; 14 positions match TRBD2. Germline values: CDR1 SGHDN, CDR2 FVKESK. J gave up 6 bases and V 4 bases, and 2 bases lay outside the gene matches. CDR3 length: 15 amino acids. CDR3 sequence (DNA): TGTGCCAGCAGCCCGACTAGCGGGGGGGTCAATGAGCAGTTCTTC. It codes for CASSPTSGGVNEQFF. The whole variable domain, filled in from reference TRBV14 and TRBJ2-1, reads EAGVTQFPSHSVIEKGQTVTLRCDPISGHDNLYWYRRVMGKEIKFLLHFVKESKQDESGMPNNRFLAERTGGTYSTLKVQPAELEDSGVYFCASSPTSGGVNEQFFGPGTRLTVL.

The DNA of the CDR3 is TGTGCCAGTAGCCGGACAGGGGGCGAGGGGAACTATGGCTACACCTTC. It yields the protein CASSRTGGEGNYGYTF. J is TRBJ1-2 and V is TRBV19; 11 positions agree with TRBD1. V lost 6 bases and J lost 2; bases outside the gene matches: 8. Per germline, CDR1 LNHDA and CDR2 SQIVND (reference sequence). The CDR3 loop spans 16 amino acids.

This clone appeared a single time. CDR3 loop: CASRGSASSYEQYF. The DNA for the CDR3 is TGTGCCAGCAGGGGAAGCGCAAGCTCCTACGAGCAGTACTTC. This chain uses TRBV2 with TRBJ2-7; D unclear. Germline CDR1 is SNHLY and CDR2 is FYNNEI. The CDR3 totals 14 residues. Between the trimmed V and J ends, which lost 6 bases and 0 bases, there was a span of 12 bases.